The T cell receptor beta chain under discussion was sequenced for a study of T cell changes during pregnancy in multiple sclerosis. The CDR3 contains 12 residues. The germline V gene has CDR1 SGHNT and CDR2 YENEEA. V shed 4 bases and J 10 bases; nucleotides not matched to a gene: 3. Produced via immunoSEQ multiplex PCR; TCRdb's table is partial and in-frame only. The sample comprises roughly 100,000 clones, 91% of which are singletons, and around 1.7% rests with the top ten. The chain combines TRBV11-3 with TRBJ1-1; 10 nucleotides line up with TRBD1. Sample: peripheral blood, taken after pregnancy. The TCR originated in a female donor in good health, enrolled as a control in a pregnancy study. CDR3 sequence reads: CASSSGTGAAFF. As DNA, the CDR3 is TGTGCCAGCAGCTCAGGGACAGGGGCAGCTTTCTTT.